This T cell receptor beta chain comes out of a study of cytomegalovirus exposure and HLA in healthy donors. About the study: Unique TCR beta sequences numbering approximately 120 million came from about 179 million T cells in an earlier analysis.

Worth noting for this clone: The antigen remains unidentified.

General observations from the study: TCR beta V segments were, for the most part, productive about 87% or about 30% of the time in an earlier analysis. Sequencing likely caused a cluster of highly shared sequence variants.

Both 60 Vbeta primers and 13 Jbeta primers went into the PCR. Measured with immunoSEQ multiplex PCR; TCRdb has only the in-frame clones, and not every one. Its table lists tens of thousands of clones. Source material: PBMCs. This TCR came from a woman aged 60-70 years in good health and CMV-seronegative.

This CDR3 is CASSLEFGGGGNEQFF. CDR3 nucleotide sequence: TGTGCCAGCAGCTTAGAGTTCGGCGGGGGGGGGAATGAGCAGTTCTTC. The chain has TRBV11-2 and TRBJ2-1; the match to TRBD2 covers 9 bases. This CDR3 contains 16 residues. In germline, CDR1 is SGHAT, CDR2 FQNNGV. Unmatched junction bases numbered 7, after V lost 0 bases and J lost 7 bases.